This TCR beta chain emerged from a study of chemoradiotherapy in HPV16-positive cancers. Across the study: Functional T-cell assays on a couple of HPV16-positive patients' cells defined candidate HPV-specific clones and common TCR motifs.

Points on this clone: Its antigen is as yet unknown.

Samples were taken several times over chemoradiotherapy. Sequencing used immunoSEQ multiplex PCR; TCRdb keeps in-frame clones, though not all of them. This table has tens of thousands of clones, 88% appearing once. This CDR3 is built from 13 residues. The V end was cut by 9 bases, the J end by 3 bases, with 15 bases between. The germline CDR1 and CDR2 sequences are SGHNT and YYREEE (reference sequence). Study findings and constraints: Candidate HPV-specific clones and E7-related TCR motifs grew in tumor during treatment. For HPV16-positive patients, expanding HPV-responsive T cells associated with longer recurrence-free survival.

The sequence derives from a human donor with HPV-associated anogenital cancer. The V call is TRBV5-4, the J call TRBJ1-2, with TRBD1 as a possible D gene (5 bases). The sequences come from blood, collected from a patient who underwent chemoradiotherapy. CDR3 in DNA: TGTGCCATTGGGGGAAGAGGGGACTATGGCTACACCTTC. Encoded protein: CAIGGRGDYGYTF.